This T cell receptor (beta chain) is from a study of molecular identifiers for immune sequencing clone quantification (dated by TCRdb to 2016 to 2019). About the investigation overall: In a replicate experiment, RNA from around 20,000 or 100,000 naive CD8 T cells was split into five aliquots, four of which were sequenced. The study was a methods study using CD8 T cells to benchmark molecular-identifier clustering-based TCR repertoire sequencing (MIDCIRS) and TCR RNA copy counting.

This clonotype appeared many times. Its specific antigen is unknown. Base-call qualities are not available, and no considerably larger clone is one nucleotide away. Libraries of naive CD8 T cells were built from approximately 20,000 to 1,000,000 sorted cells, with 10%, 30% or 50% of the purified RNA used. On a BD FACSAria II, naive CD8 T cells were FACS-sorted as CD8+CD4-CCR7+CD45RA+ and collected into RLT Plus buffer. Detection sensitivity was tested by spiking Jurkat RNA equal to roughly ten TCR copies' worth into samples containing roughly 19,000-1,100,000 naive CD8 T cells. CD8 T cells were enriched using RosetteSep CD8+ T Cell Enrichment Cocktail and Ficoll-Paque, and the enriched cells then underwent ACK red cell lysis. Results the study describes overall, beyond this receptor: The sizes of highly expanded clones could end up underestimated when identical TCR molecules share a barcode. Approximately 3.3 recovered TCR RNA copies per cell were obtained by modeling, versus approximately 10 by digital PCR, implying a capture efficiency of about 30%. The naive libraries included spiked-in Jurkat TCR RNA (10 copies' worth), and this Jurkat TCR RNA is not part of the donor repertoire. When barcode sub-clustering was omitted, TCR diversity was inflated by chimeric consensus sequences, with chimeras reaching as high as 47%. Clones above 20 RNA copies held over 99% of molecules in CMV-specific effector cells but under 1% in naive cells. A single cell's worth of spiked-in Jurkat TCR RNA was reported detectable even among some 920,000 naive CD8 T cells.

Inclusive of the bounding cysteine and phenylalanine, the CDR3 is 14 residues long. Here the CDR3 DNA is all that survives: 42 bases in frame from base 1. CDR1 SGHTA and CDR2 FQGNSA were looked up in the germline V gene. Deletion took 2 bases off V and 0 bases off J, with a span of 8 bases between the germline ends. Library preparation was by PCR. Sequenced on an Illumina HiSeq 4000. Bulk TCR libraries were made following a previously described method, with the TCR primers given in Table S5. Total RNA was purified with the Qiagen AllPrep DNA/RNA kit. Before analysis, reads from multiple sequencing runs of the same library were pooled. Regarding the original processing steps: Only reads with exact TCR constant sequence were kept, trimmed to 150 nt, and grouped by their 12-nt molecular barcodes. Reads inside each barcode group were sub-clustered using a 15% Levenshtein threshold, and a quality-weighted consensus sequence was constructed for each RNA molecule. Non-functional sequences were removed, as were lower-count sequences one edit away from another. On the basis of fitting two negative binomial distributions, barcode sub-clusters with fewer than 20% of the maximum read count were discarded. Starting from the raw public reads, TCRdb applied fastp trimming at Q25, assembled clones with MiXCR and retained in-frame beta chains. Identical CDR3 proteins give one entry, which carries the most common genes and DNA. V and J calls and clone size were set by TCRdb, not the authors. The sample data list about 70,000 distinct CDR3 sequences, and about 18% of these were observed just once. The ten top clones hold under 2% of the sample.

The receptor was isolated from a human donor in good health. Some libraries in this study had Jurkat cell RNA spiked in. The chain uses TRBV7-2 and TRBJ2-7; a confident D gene designation cannot be given. What was sequenced was naive CD8+ T cells from blood, with Jurkat cell RNA spiked in. The sample's cell subset or site, from its label and the paper: FACS-sorted CD8+CD4-CCR7+CD45RA+ naive T cells. For the CDR3, the sequence is CASSLFGGSYEQYF. The DNA sequence is given as TGTGCCAGCAGCTTATTCGGCGGCTCCTACGAGCAGTACTTC.